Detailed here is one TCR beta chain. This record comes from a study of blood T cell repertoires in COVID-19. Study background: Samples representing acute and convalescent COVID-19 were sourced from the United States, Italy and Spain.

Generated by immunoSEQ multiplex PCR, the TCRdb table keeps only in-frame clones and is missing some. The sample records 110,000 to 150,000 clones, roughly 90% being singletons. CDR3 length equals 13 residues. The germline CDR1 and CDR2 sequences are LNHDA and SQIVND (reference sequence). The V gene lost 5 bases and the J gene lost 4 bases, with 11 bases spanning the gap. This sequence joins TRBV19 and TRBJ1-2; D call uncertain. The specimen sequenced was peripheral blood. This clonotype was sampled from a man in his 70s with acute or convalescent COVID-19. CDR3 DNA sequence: TGTGCCAGTAGTTCCCGTAATGTCTATGGCTACACCTTC. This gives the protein CASSSRNVYGYTF.